This T cell receptor beta chain was documented in a study of shared clonotypes between healthy human individuals. Findings and caveats of the study: Clonotype sharing levels among donors were expected to vary with sequencing depth.

Using immunoSEQ multiplex PCR, the repertoire was profiled, and TCRdb retains in-frame clones only, with some absent. The sample lists 2 million to 2.5 million clones, roughly 90% occurring once. CD45RA-negative memory and CD45RA+ naive subsets were split from the CD4+ cells. Of note for this clone: Its antigen is currently unknown.

Sequenced material: naive CD4+ T cells from PBMCs. Subset of the sample: CD45RA+ positively selected. The sequence derives from a man between 18 and 29 years old in good health. Some clones in this sample may be carry-over from other donors' samples.

Here the CDR3 DNA reads TGTGCCACTCCCTCAGGGTGGTCTAACTATGGCTACACCTTC. Its translation is CATPSGWSNYGYTF. The J gene is TRBJ1-2, the V gene TRBV6-1; TRBD1 is a possible D gene (5 bases). The germline CDR1 and CDR2 sequences are MNHNS and SASEGT. The V and J ends lost 10 bases and 0 bases respectively, with 15 bases between them. The CDR3 has 14 residues.